The 9 T cell receptor beta chains below come from one sample, sequenced in a study of vaccination and CD4 T cells after COVID-19. With the Oncomine TCR Beta short-read assay, DNA from cultured CD4+ T cells was sequenced. TCRdb redid the calling of the PCR reads with MiXCR, one entry per CDR3 protein. The table has 14,000 to 15,000 distinct CDR3 sequences, 35% to 50% seen once; the top ten hold about 8.1%. Their antigen targets remain unknown. Noted treatment: approximately 10-day PBMC culture with coronavirus spike peptide pools or control peptides (ViraFEST assay). The material sequenced was CD4+ T cells from blood, cultured in vitro. These receptors originate from a human donor who had recovered from COVID-19.

V gene TRBV28 combines with J gene TRBJ1-5; D uncertain. From germline, CDR1 is MDHEN and CDR2 SYDVKM. Between the trimmed V and J ends, which lost 5 bases and 1 base, there was a span of 6 bases. The CDR3 runs to 13 residues. CDR3 residues: CASSPDSNQPQHF. The CDR3 DNA sequence: TGTGCCAGCAGTCCGGACAGCAATCAGCCCCAGCATTTT.

This clonotype was picked up a small number of times. The chain couples TRBV6-1 to TRBJ1-2; the D is unclear. V shed 1 base and J shed 4 bases, with 7 bases lying between them. CDR1 is MNHNS and CDR2 is SASEGT in the germline V gene. This CDR3 comprises 13 residues. CDR3 bases: TGTGCCAGCAGTGAAGGGGTTAGCTATGGCTACACCTTC. This translates into CASSEGVSYGYTF.

This clonotype was recorded once. The rearrangement uses TRBV6-5 and TRBJ2-2; D is perhaps TRBD1 or TRBD2 (5 bases each). Germline assignment: CDR1 MNHEY and CDR2 SVGAGI. The CDR3 extends over 17 amino acids. V was trimmed by 3 bases and J by 0 bases, leaving 14 bases between them. The CDR3 region has the DNA TGTGCCAGCAGTTATTATCCTGAGGGGTCGAACACCGGGGAGCTGTTTTTT. As protein: CASSYYPEGSNTGELFF.

This clonotype was found a few times. This sequence joins TRBV19 and TRBJ1-5, with 7 positions matching TRBD1. Trimming cost V 0 bases and J 0 bases; bases outside gene matches: 5. CDR1 LNHDA and CDR2 SQIVND come from the germline V gene (reference sequence). This CDR3 spans 17 amino acids. CDR3 sequence reads: CASSIEGTANSNQPQHF. CDR3 DNA: TGTGCCAGTAGTATAGAGGGGACAGCAAATAGCAATCAGCCCCAGCATTTT. The whole variable domain, filled in from reference TRBV19 and TRBJ1-5, reads DGGITQSPKYLFRKEGQNVTLSCEQNLNHDAMYWYRQDPGQGLRLIYYSQIVNDFQKGDIAEGYSVSREKKESFPLTVTSAQKNPTAFYLCASSIEGTANSNQPQHFGDGTRLSIL.

On this clonotype: The limits of the CDR3 on the DNA are not certain, so only TCRdb's listed CDR3 is given. The rearrangement links TRBV28 to TRBJ1-2. Looked up from germline, CDR1 is MDHEN and CDR2 is SYDVKM. The CDR3 is 12 residues long, ends included. CDR3 in amino acids: CASSRTWGSGTF.

This clonotype was picked up a small number of times. DNA for the CDR3: TGTGCCAGTAGACTAACAGGGGGTAGCAATCAGCCCCAGCATTTT. Residues: CASRLTGGSNQPQHF. The chain employs TRBV19 and TRBJ1-5; 8 bases are a match to TRBD1. In germline, CDR1 is LNHDA, CDR2 SQIVND (reference sequence). This CDR3 has 15 amino acids. The junction had 4 bases not matched to a gene; V was cut back by 6 bases and J by 0 bases. Combining the CDR3 with reference TRBV19 and TRBJ1-5 gives the whole variable domain DGGITQSPKYLFRKEGQNVTLSCEQNLNHDAMYWYRQDPGQGLRLIYYSQIVNDFQKGDIAEGYSVSREKKESFPLTVTSAQKNPTAFYLCASRLTGGSNQPQHFGDGTRLSIL.

This clonotype was observed once. This chain joins TRBV7-9 and TRBJ1-4; no firm D call. The CDR3 runs to 14 residues. Trimming removed 1 base from V and 5 bases from J, with 8 bases in between. Germline assignment: CDR1 SEHNR and CDR2 FQNEAQ (reference sequence). The DNA for the CDR3 is TGTGCCAGCAGCTTAGGTCAGGACAATGAAAAACTGTTTTTT. It specifies CASSLGQDNEKLFF.

V usage is TRBV27 and J usage is TRBJ2-7; D not certain. The CDR3 loop spans 13 amino acids. Germline CDR1 reads MNHEY; CDR2 reads SMNVEV (reference sequence). V was trimmed by 1 base and J by 3 bases, leaving 7 bases between them. The CDR3 region is CASSLYVDYEQYF. CDR3 DNA: TGTGCCAGCAGTTTATATGTAGACTACGAGCAGTACTTC.

This clonotype was picked up a small number of times. The rearrangement links TRBV30 to TRBJ1-2; D might be TRBD1 (5 bases). Germline V CDR1 and CDR2: GTSNPN, SVGIG (reference sequence). This CDR3 is built from 13 residues. V lost 5 bases and J lost 4, with 14 bases in between. This chain's CDR3 is CAWVGTGSYGYTF. In nucleotides, the CDR3 is TGTGCCTGGGTCGGGACGGGGAGCTATGGCTACACCTTC.